This T cell receptor (beta chain) was sequenced during a study of blood T cell repertoires in COVID-19. Study summary: Whether acute or convalescent, the COVID-19 samples came from the United States, Italy and Spain. Sources were T cells, B-cell-depleted T cells, or PBMCs; the material itself was cDNA or gDNA.

Germline V gives CDR1 SGHVS, CDR2 FNYEAQ. Trimming took 7 bases from V and 5 from J, leaving 14 bases between them. This CDR3 contains 13 residues. In the source study's methods: Using reference gene primer amplification, nucleated cell counts were estimated. Clones were read by immunoSEQ multiplex PCR, and TCRdb kept only the in-frame ones, dropping some. Clone size and V and J calls were adopted from that table, with D and trimming inferred from the DNA. The sample shows 75,000 or so clones, around 90% of them seen only once. Material for sequencing was peripheral blood. This TCR was sampled from a man aged 70-80 years with acute or convalescent COVID-19. The chain has TRBV7-6 and TRBJ2-5; D gene uncertain. The CDR3 sequence is CASTRGMVETQYF. DNA of the CDR3: TGTGCCAGCACCCGAGGAATGGTGGAGACCCAGTACTTC.